These 27 T cell receptor beta chains originate from one sample sequenced in a study of blood T cell repertoires in COVID-19. Sequencing was performed with immunoSEQ multiplex PCR; in TCRdb, only in-frame clones are kept and a portion is missing. The data contain around 23,000 clones, roughly 72% of them seen just once; the ten biggest clones take up 43%. The material sequenced was peripheral blood. These receptors were collected from an elderly woman with acute or convalescent COVID-19.

The chain employs TRBV11-2 and TRBJ1-3; D ambiguous. The germline V gene encodes CDR1 SGHAT and CDR2 FQNNGV. There are 17 residues in the CDR3. V was clipped by 6 bases and J by 4 bases, with 22 bases between them. CDR3 region: CASRPLTGRRGGNTIYF. CDR3 sequence (DNA): TGTGCCAGCAGACCCCTCACGGGGAGACGGGGAGGAAACACCATATATTTT.

V is TRBV2 and J is TRBJ1-6; tentatively, D is TRBD1 (6 bases). Germline CDR1 reads SNHLY; CDR2 reads FYNNEI. This CDR3 region has 16 residues. Trimming pared 3 bases from V and 6 bases from J, leaving 15 bases between. The CDR3 DNA is TGTGCCAGCAGTGACTTACAGGGTGGCGGTAATTCACCCCTCCACTTT. It codes for CASSDLQGGGNSPLHF.

J is TRBJ2-5 and V is TRBV3-1 (or the pseudogene TRBV3-2); the match to TRBD2 covers 9 bases. The CDR3 has 15 amino acids. Germline values: CDR1 LGHDT, CDR2 YNNKEL (reference sequence). V was pared by 6 bases and J by 0 bases, with 5 bases of the junction left unmatched. Here the CDR3 reads CASSRLAVYQETQYF. The CDR3 coding sequence is TGTGCCAGCAGTCGACTAGCGGTGTACCAAGAGACCCAGTACTTC.

The CDR3 region is CASSLRQLSSPLHF. CDR3 DNA sequence: TGTGCCAGCAGTTTAAGGCAACTAAGCTCACCCCTCCACTTT. The chain is built from TRBV28 and TRBJ1-6; D is uncertain. Germline CDR1 is MDHEN and CDR2 is SYDVKM. The CDR3 loop spans 14 amino acids. V was clipped by 2 bases and J by 10 bases, with 12 bases between them.

The chain combines TRBV7-8 with TRBJ2-1, with D maybe TRBD2 (6 bases). V was cut by 5 bases and J by 9 bases, with 26 bases left in between. Germline assignment: CDR1 SGHVS and CDR2 FQNEAQ. This CDR3 has 17 residues. CDR3 residues: CASSPDRVGGDRREQFF. The CDR3 DNA sequence: TGTGCCAGCAGCCCCGATAGAGTGGGAGGCGACCGTCGTGAGCAGTTCTTC.

This chain connects TRBV5-4 to TRBJ1-1; no firm D call. Germline V gives CDR1 SGHNT, CDR2 YYREEE (reference sequence). CDR3 length: 14 amino acids. Trimming stripped 0 bases from V and 4 bases from J, with 10 bases between. In DNA form, the CDR3 reads TGTGCCAGCAGCTTGGAGGTGACGGGCACTGAAGCTTTCTTT. Its protein is CASSLEVTGTEAFF.

V is TRBV5-1 and J is TRBJ2-3; weak D call: TRBD2 (7 bases). CDR3 length: 14 amino acids. The germline V and J ends were trimmed by 7 bases and 0 bases, with 12 bases remaining between them. The germline V gene encodes CDR1 SGHRS and CDR2 YFSETQ. The CDR3 is CASQRGGSTDTQYF. CDR3 DNA: TGCGCCAGCCAGAGGGGGGGAAGCACAGATACGCAGTATTTT.

V is TRBV19 and J is TRBJ2-1, with 14 bases identical to TRBD2. Germline V lookup: CDR1 LNHDA, CDR2 SQIVND (reference sequence). J was trimmed by 16 bases and V by 5 bases; bases with no gene match: 16. CDR3 length: 16 amino acids. The DNA for the CDR3 is TGTGCCAGTAGTTCGTGGACTAGCGGGGGGCCTGGGGAGGAATTCTTC. Protein product: CASSSWTSGGPGEEFF. Variable domain in full (rest from reference TRBV19 and TRBJ2-1): DGGITQSPKYLFRKEGQNVTLSCEQNLNHDAMYWYRQDPGQGLRLIYYSQIVNDFQKGDIAEGYSVSREKKESFPLTVTSAQKNPTAFYLCASSSWTSGGPGEEFFGPGTRLTVL.

The chain has TRBV7-2 and TRBJ2-4, with 7 bases matching TRBD2. CDR1 SGHTA and CDR2 FQGNSA come from the germline V gene. The trim removed 5 bases at V and 8 bases at J, leaving 12 bases unmatched. This CDR3 is built from 15 residues. The CDR3 spells CASSQTQVGGDIQYF. CDR3 in DNA: TGTGCCAGCAGCCAGACCCAGGTGGGGGGGGACATTCAGTACTTC.

This chain joins TRBV2 and TRBJ2-7, with D perhaps matching TRBD2 (5 bases). The germline V gene encodes CDR1 SNHLY and CDR2 FYNNEI. The CDR3 has 14 amino acids. The V gene lost 6 bases and the J gene lost 2 bases, with 14 bases spanning the gap. The CDR3 DNA follows: TGTGCCAGCAGCCTCCGGACGGGGACCTACGAGCAGTACTTC. Protein: CASSLRTGTYEQYF.

This CDR3 reads CASSSTRSGIETQYF. In DNA, the CDR3 is TGTGCCAGCAGCTCGACTAGATCTGGAATCGAGACCCAGTACTTC. The rearrangement joins TRBV5-6 to TRBJ2-5, with a tentative D call TRBD2 (6 bases). Trimming stripped 3 bases from V and 5 bases from J, with 17 bases between. The CDR3 covers 15 residues. Germline V gene lookup returns CDR1 SGHDT and CDR2 YYEEEE.

The chain is built from TRBV19 and TRBJ1-3, with D possibly TRBD1 on 5 matching bases. Germline CDR1 and CDR2: LNHDA and SQIVND (reference sequence). The CDR3 loop spans 14 amino acids. The V gene lost 6 bases and the J gene lost 0 bases, with 9 bases spanning the gap. The CDR3 loop reads CASRSTASGNTIYF. The CDR3 DNA sequence: TGTGCCAGTAGATCGACAGCCTCTGGAAACACCATATATTTT.

This clone was counted a few times. The chain is built from TRBV10-3 and TRBJ2-3, with 8 bases lining up with TRBD2. This CDR3 spans 16 amino acids. The junction had 6 bases not matched to a gene; V was cut back by 4 bases and J by 0 bases. Looked up from germline, CDR1 is ENHRY and CDR2 is SYGVKD. Here the CDR3 DNA reads TGTGCCATCAGTGTTCTGACTAGCGATAGCACAGATACGCAGTATTTT. Amino acids: CAISVLTSDSTDTQYF.

As for this clone: Different DNA sequences within this sample yield the same CDR3. V usage is TRBV10-3 and J usage is TRBJ1-1, with D possibly being TRBD1 (5 bases). Trimming left V 4 bases short and J 2 bases short, with 8 bases between. CDR1 ENHRY and CDR2 SYGVKD come from the germline V gene. This CDR3 spans 13 amino acids. CDR3 sequence (DNA): TGTGCCATCAGTGTTCAGGGAAACACTGAAGCTTTCTTT. Protein sequence: CAISVQGNTEAFF.

This chain uses TRBV6-5 with TRBJ2-5, with D perhaps TRBD2 (6 bases). The CDR3 runs 15 residues. V lost 2 bases and J lost 2, with 12 bases in between. Germline V gene lookup returns CDR1 MNHEY and CDR2 SVGAGI. This CDR3 reads CASSYLGGIQETQYF. The CDR3 DNA is TGTGCCAGCAGTTACCTCGGGGGTATACAAGAGACCCAGTACTTC.

The rearrangement joins TRBV7-8 to TRBJ2-1; 10 nucleotides match TRBD2. V shed 5 bases, J shed 8 bases, and the junction held 15 bases outside the gene matches. CDR1 is SGHVS, CDR2 FQNEAQ, per germline. The CDR3 loop spans 17 amino acids. DNA for the CDR3: TGTGCCAGCAGCCGTACCTCTCGGGCTAGCGGGAGCTATGAGCAGTTCTTC. Translating it yields CASSRTSRASGSYEQFF.

The genes are TRBV4-3 and TRBJ2-2; weak D call: TRBD1 (5 bases). In germline, CDR1 is LGHNA, CDR2 YSLEER. The CDR3 loop spans 16 amino acids. V was trimmed by 4 bases and J by 3 bases, leaving 15 bases between them. CDR3 coding DNA: TGCGCCAGCAGCCCCGAAGGGTCAGGGTACACCGGGGAGCTGTTTTTT. This encodes CASSPEGSGYTGELFF.

This clone was recorded a few times. This chain connects TRBV19 to TRBJ1-5; D is ambiguous. The CDR3 sequence is 12 residues long. The V and J ends lost 4 bases and 3 bases respectively, with 4 bases between them. Germline V gives CDR1 LNHDA, CDR2 SQIVND (reference sequence). The CDR3 reads CASSTLNQPQHF. CDR3 nucleotide sequence: TGTGCCAGTAGTACCCTCAATCAGCCCCAGCATTTT.

This clone was counted between two and nine times. The chain is built from TRBV10-3 and TRBJ2-4; TRBD2 matches at 10 bases. The CDR3 length is 18 residues. CDR1 and CDR2 (germline): ENHRY, SYGVKD. V trimming: 0 bases; J trimming: 1 base; junction bases outside the gene matches: 6. The CDR3 spells CAISESTTSGNAKNIQYF. CDR3 bases: TGTGCCATCAGTGAGTCGACAACTAGCGGGAATGCCAAAAACATTCAGTACTTC.

This clone was seen ten or more times. The chain uses TRBV12-3 or TRBV12-4 and TRBJ1-1; no clear D. The CDR3 spans 12 residues. Between the trimmed V and J ends, which lost 3 bases and 7 bases, there was a span of 9 bases. DNA for the CDR3: TGTGCCAGCAGTTTGGGTGGCGGTGAAGCTTTCTTT. It translates to CASSLGGGEAFF.

The table lists this clone with a few counts. The V and J genes are TRBV10-3 and TRBJ1-1; the D gene is possibly TRBD1 (5 bases). Germline CDR1 reads ENHRY; CDR2 reads SYGVKD. Trimming removed 10 bases from V and 1 base from J, with 13 bases in between. CDR3 length: 13 amino acids. This chain's CDR3 is CASRGFGNTEAFF. As DNA, the CDR3 is TGTGCCAGTCGGGGGTTCGGGAACACTGAAGCTTTCTTT.

The CDR3, as DNA: TGTGCCAGCAGCTTAGATGGACAGAGGGGGGAGACCCAGTACTTC. Translating it yields CASSLDGQRGETQYF. The chain uses TRBV7-6 and TRBJ2-5; D is perhaps TRBD1 (6 bases). Per germline, CDR1 SGHVS and CDR2 FNYEAQ. This CDR3 contains 15 residues. The V and J ends lost 1 base and 5 bases respectively, with 14 bases between them.

The genes are TRBV9 and TRBJ1-4; TRBD1 is a possible D gene (6 bases). The V and J ends lost 0 bases and 7 bases respectively, with 13 bases between them. Germline V gives CDR1 SGDLS, CDR2 YYNGEE. The CDR3 covers 15 residues. The CDR3 DNA follows: TGTGCCAGCAGCGTAGGCCAGGGACACGGTGAAAAACTGTTTTTT. Protein: CASSVGQGHGEKLFF.

This CDR3 is CASSFQGNYNEQFF. The CDR3 DNA follows: TGTGCCAGCAGTTTTCAGGGAAATTACAATGAGCAGTTCTTC. This chain uses TRBV27 with TRBJ2-1; D perhaps matches TRBD1 (5 bases). Germline CDR1 is MNHEY and CDR2 is SMNVEV (reference sequence). Trimming took 3 bases from V and 4 from J, leaving 10 bases between them. CDR3 length: 14 residues.

This chain links TRBV5-5 with TRBJ1-1; 7 nucleotides line up with TRBD1. Trimming at V came to 6 bases and at J to 5 bases, leaving 7 bases not matched to a gene. CDR1 and CDR2 (germline): SGHKS, YYEKEE (reference sequence). There are 13 residues in the CDR3. The DNA for the CDR3 is TGTGCCAGCACCTTAGGGACAGAGACTGAAGCTTTCTTT. It specifies CASTLGTETEAFF.

The chain carries TRBV5-1 and TRBJ2-3, with 8 bases aligning to TRBD2. The germline V gene has CDR1 SGHRS and CDR2 YFSETQ. This CDR3 has 14 residues. The V segment lost 0 bases and the J segment 4 bases; nucleotides outside the gene matches: 1. CDR3 nucleotide sequence: TGCGCCAGCAGCTTGGACGGGAGGGCAGATACGCAGTATTTT. This codes for CASSLDGRADTQYF.

The gene calls are TRBV7-6 and TRBJ1-6; 8 bases are a match to TRBD1. V lost 6 bases to trimming and J lost 9 bases; unmatched junction nucleotides: 10. CDR1 and CDR2 from the germline V gene are SGHVS and FNYEAQ. This CDR3 region has 15 residues. The DNA of the CDR3 is TGTGCCAGCAGTTCCGGACAGGGAAACGGTTCACCCCTCCACTTT. Translating gives CASSSGQGNGSPLHF. The full variable domain, its missing parts supplied by reference TRBV7-6 and TRBJ1-6, is GAGVSQSPRYKVTKRGQDVALRCDPISGHVSLYWYRQALGQGPEFLTYFNYEAQQDKSGLPNDRFSAERPEGSISTLTIQRTEQRDSAMYRCASSSGQGNGSPLHFGNGTRLTVT.